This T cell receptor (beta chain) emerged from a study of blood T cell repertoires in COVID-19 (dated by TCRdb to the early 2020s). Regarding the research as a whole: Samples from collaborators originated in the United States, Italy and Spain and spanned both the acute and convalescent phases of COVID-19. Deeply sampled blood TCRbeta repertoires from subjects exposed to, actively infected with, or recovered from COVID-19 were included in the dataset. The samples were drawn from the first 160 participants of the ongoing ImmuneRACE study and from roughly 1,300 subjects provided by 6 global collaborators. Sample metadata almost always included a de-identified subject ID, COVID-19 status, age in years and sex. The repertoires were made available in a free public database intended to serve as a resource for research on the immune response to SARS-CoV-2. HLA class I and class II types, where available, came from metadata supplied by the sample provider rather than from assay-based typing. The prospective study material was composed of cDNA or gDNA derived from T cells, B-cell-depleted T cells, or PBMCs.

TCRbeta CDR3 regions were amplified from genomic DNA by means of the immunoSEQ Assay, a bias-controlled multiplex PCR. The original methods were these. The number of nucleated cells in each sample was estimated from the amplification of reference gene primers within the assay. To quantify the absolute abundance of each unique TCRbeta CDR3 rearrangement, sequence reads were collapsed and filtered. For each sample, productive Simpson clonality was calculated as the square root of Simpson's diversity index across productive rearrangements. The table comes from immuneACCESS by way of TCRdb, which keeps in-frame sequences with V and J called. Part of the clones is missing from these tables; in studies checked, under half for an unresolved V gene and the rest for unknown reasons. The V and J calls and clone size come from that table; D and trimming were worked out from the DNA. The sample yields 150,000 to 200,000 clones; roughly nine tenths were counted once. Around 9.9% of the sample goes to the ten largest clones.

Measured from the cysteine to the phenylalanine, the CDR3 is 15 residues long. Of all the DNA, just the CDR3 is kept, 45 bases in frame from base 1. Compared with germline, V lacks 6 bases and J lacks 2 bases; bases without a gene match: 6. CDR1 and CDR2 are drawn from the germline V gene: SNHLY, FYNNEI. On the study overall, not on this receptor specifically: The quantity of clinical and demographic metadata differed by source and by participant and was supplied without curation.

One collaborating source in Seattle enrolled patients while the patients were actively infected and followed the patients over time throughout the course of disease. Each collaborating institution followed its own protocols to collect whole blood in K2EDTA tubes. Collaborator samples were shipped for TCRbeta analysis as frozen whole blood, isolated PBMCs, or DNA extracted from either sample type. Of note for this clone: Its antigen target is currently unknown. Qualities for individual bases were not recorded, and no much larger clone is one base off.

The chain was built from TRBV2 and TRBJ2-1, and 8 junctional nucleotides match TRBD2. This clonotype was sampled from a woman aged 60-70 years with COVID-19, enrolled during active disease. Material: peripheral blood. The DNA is TGTGCCAGCAGCTTAGCGGGGAGGACCTACAATGAGCAGTTCTTC. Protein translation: CASSLAGRTYNEQFF.